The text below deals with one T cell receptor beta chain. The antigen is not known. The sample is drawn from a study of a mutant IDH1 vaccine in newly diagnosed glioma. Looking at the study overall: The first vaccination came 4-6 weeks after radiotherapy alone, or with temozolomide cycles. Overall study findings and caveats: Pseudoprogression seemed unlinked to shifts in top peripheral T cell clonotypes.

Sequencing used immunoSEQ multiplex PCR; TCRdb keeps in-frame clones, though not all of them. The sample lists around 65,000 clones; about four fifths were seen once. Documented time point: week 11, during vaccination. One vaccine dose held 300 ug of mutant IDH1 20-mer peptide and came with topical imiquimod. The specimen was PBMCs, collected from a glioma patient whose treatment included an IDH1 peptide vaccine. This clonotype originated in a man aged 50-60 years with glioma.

The CDR3 DNA sequence: TGTGCCAGCAGGGGTGGGGGGGACAGTTCCTACAATGAGCAGTTCTTC. Its translation: CASRGGGDSSYNEQFF. This rearrangement joins TRBV27 to TRBJ2-1; either TRBD1 or TRBD2 may fit D (7 bases each). This CDR3 region has 16 residues. The V and J ends lost 6 bases and 1 base respectively, with 16 bases between them. Germline assignment: CDR1 MNHEY and CDR2 SMNVEV (reference sequence).